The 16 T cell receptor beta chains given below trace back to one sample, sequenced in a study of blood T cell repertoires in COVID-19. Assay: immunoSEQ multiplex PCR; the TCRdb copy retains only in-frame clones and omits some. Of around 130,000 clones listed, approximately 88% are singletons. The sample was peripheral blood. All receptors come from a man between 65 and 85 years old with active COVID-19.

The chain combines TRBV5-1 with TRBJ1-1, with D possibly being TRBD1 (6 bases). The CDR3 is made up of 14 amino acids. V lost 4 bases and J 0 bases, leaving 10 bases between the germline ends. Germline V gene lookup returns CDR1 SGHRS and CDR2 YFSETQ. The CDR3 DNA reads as TGCGCCAGCAGCACGGACAGCCTGAACACTGAAGCTTTCTTT. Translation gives CASSTDSLNTEAFF.

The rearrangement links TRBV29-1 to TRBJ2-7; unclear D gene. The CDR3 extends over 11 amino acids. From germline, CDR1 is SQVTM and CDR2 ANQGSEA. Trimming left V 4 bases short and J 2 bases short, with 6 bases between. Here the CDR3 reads CSVGGTYEQYF. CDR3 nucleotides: TGCAGCGTTGGAGGAACCTACGAGCAGTACTTC.

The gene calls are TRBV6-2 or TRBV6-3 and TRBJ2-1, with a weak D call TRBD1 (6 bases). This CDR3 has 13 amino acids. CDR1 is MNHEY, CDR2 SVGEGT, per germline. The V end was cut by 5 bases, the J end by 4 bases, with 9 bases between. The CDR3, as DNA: TGTGCCAGCAGTCCCCAGGGGTACAATGAGCAGTTCTTC. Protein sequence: CASSPQGYNEQFF.

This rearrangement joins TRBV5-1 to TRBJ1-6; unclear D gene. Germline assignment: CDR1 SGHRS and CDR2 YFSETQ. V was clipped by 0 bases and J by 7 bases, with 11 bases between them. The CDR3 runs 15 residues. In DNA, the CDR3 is TGCGCCAGCAGCTTGGGTCGCGACAAGAATTCACCCCTCCACTTT. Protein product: CASSLGRDKNSPLHF.

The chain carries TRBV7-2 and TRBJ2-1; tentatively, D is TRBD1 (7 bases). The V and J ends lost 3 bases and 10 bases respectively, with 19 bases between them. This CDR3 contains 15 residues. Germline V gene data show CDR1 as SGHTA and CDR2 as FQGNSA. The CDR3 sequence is CASSLRGARGGEQFF. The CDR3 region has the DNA TGTGCCAGCAGCTTGCGGGGAGCCAGAGGGGGCGAGCAGTTCTTC.

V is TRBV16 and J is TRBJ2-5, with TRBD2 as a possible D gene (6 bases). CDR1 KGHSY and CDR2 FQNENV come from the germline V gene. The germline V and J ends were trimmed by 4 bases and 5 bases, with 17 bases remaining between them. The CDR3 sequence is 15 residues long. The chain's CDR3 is CASSRGASLRETQYF. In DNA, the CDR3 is TGTGCCAGCAGCCGCGGGGCGAGCTTGAGGGAGACCCAGTACTTC.

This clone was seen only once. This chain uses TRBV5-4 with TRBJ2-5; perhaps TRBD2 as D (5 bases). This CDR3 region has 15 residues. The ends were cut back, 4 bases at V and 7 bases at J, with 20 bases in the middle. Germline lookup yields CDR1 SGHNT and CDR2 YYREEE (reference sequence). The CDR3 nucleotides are TGTGCCAGCAGCCCGGGTTGGGGTCCGGGATGGACCCAGTACTTC. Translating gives CASSPGWGPGWTQYF. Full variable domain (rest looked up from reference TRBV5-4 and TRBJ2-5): ETGVTQSPTHLIKTRGQQVTLRCSSQSGHNTVSWYQQALGQGPQFIFQYYREEENGRGNFPPRFSGLQFPNYSSELNVNALELDDSALYLCASSPGWGPGWTQYFGPGTRLLVL.

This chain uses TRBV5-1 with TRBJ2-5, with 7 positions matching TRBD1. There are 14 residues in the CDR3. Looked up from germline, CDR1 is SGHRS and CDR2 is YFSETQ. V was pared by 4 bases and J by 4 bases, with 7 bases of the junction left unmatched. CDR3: CASSPVQGRETQYF. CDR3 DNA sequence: TGCGCCAGCAGCCCCGTACAGGGGAGAGAGACCCAGTACTTC.

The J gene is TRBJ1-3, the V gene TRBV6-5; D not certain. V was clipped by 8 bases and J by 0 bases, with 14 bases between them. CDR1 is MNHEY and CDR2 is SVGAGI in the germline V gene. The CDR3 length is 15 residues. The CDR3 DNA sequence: TGTGCCAGCGCCATCGAGGGATACTCTGGAAACACCATATATTTT. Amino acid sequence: CASAIEGYSGNTIYF.

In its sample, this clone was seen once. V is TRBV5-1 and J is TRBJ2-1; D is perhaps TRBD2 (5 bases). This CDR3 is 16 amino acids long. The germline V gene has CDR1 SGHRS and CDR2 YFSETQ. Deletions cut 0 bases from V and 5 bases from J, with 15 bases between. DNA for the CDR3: TGCGCCAGCAGCTTGGGGGGAGTCAGGAGCAACAATGAGCAGTTCTTC. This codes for CASSLGGVRSNNEQFF.

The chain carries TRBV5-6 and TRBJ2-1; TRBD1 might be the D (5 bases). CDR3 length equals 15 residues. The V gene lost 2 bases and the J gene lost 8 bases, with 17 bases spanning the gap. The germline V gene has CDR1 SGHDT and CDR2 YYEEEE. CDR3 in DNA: TGTGCCAGCAGCTTTCAACAGGCCGGGTTGGATGAGCAGTTCTTC. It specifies CASSFQQAGLDEQFF.

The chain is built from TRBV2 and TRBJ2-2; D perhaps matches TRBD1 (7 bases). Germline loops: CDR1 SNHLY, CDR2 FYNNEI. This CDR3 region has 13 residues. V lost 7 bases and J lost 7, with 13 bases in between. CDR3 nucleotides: TGTGCCAGCAACACAGGGGAGGTCGGGGAGCTGTTTTTT. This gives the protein CASNTGEVGELFF.

CDR3 coding DNA: TGTGCCAGCAGCGTAGGTTTTTCTGGAGGGCTTACCGAGCAGTACTTC. This translates into CASSVGFSGGLTEQYF. This chain connects TRBV9 to TRBJ2-7; maybe TRBD2 (6 bases). Germline CDR1 reads SGDLS; CDR2 reads YYNGEE. The CDR3 is made up of 16 amino acids. V was shortened by 0 bases and J by 6 bases, with 19 bases between the two germline ends. Drawing the rest from reference TRBV9 and TRBJ2-7, the complete variable domain is DSGVTQTPKHLITATGQRVTLRCSPRSGDLSVYWYQQSLDQGLQFLIQYYNGEERAKGNILERFSAQQFPDLHSELNLSSLELGDSALYFCASSVGFSGGLTEQYFGPGTRLTVT.

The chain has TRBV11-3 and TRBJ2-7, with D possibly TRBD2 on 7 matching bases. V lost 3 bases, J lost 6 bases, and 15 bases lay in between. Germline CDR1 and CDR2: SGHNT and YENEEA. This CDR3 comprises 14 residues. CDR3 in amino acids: CASSLGGQIGEQYF. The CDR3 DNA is TGTGCCAGCAGCTTGGGGGGGCAGATTGGCGAGCAGTACTTC.

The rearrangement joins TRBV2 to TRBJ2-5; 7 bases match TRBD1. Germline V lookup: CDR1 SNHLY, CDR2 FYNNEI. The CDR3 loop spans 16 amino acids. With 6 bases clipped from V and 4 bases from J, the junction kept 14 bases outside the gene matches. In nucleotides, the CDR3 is TGTGCCAGCAGCCCGAGGCAGGGGGTGGGCGGAGAGACCCAGTACTTC. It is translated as CASSPRQGVGGETQYF.

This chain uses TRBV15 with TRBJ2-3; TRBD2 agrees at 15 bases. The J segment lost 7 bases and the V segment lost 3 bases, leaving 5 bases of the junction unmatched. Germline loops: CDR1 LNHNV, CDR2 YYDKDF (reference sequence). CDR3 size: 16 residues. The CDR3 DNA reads TGTGCCACCAGCAGGGGGACTAGCGGGAGGCCCCATACGCAGTATTTT. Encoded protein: CATSRGTSGRPHTQYF.